The sequence of this TCR beta chain was determined in a study of shared clonotypes between healthy human individuals. At the level of the study: Each donor's CD4 naive and CD4 memory cells filled three plates apiece, CD8 naive two, and CD8 memory one.

On this clone itself: Its antigen remains unknown.

Study-wide results and limits: Several donors had roughly 5% of their naive CD4 clonotypes in common.

The assay was run at deep level. Study processing details: ImmunoSEQ only sent back junction sequences with no quality scores, so filtering was done differently. TCRdb keeps only in-frame clones here, not all; method: immunoSEQ multiplex PCR. D and trimming come from the DNA, and the V and J calls and clone size come from that table. The table records roughly 660,000 clones, about 92% of them present only once. Trimming shortened V by 5 bases and J by 5 bases, and 18 bases separated the two germline ends. CDR3 length: 15 residues. CDR1 is MNHEY and CDR2 is SVGAGI in the germline V gene. This chain joins TRBV6-5 and TRBJ2-5; tentative D call: TRBD1 (5 bases). The material sequenced was memory CD8+ T cells from PBMCs. Stated subset: CD45RO+ cells pooled with CCR7-negative TemRA cells. This TCR was sampled from a man younger than 30 in good health. Some clones in this sample may be carry-over from other donors' samples. CDR3 protein: CASSGNVGREETQYF. CDR3 DNA sequence: TGTGCCAGCAGTGGAAACGTGGGGCGAGAGGAGACCCAGTACTTC.